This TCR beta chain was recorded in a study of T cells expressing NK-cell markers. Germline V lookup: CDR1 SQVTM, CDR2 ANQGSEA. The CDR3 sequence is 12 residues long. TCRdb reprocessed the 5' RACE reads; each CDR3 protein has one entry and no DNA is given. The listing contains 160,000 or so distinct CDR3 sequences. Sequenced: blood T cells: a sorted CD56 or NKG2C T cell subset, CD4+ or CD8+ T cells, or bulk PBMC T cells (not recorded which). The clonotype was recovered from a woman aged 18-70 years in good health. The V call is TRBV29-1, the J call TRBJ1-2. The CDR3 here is CSLWQLNYGYTF.